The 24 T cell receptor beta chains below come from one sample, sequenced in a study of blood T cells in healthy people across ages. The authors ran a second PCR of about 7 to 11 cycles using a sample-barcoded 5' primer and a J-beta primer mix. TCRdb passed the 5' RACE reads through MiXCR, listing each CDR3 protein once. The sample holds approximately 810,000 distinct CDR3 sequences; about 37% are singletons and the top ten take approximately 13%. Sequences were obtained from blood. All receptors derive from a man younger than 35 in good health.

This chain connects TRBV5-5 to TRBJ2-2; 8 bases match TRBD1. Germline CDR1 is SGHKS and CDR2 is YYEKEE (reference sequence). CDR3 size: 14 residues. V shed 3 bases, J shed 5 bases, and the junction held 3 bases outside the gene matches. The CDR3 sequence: CASSWRTGTGELFF. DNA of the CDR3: TGTGCCAGCAGCTGGCGGACAGGGACCGGGGAGCTGTTTTTT.

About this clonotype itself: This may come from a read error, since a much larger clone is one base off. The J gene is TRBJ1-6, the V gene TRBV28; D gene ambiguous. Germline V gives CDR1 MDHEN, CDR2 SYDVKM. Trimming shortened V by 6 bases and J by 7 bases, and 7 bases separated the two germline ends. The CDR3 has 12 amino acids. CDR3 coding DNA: TGTGCCAGCAGGCCCTTAAATTCACCCCTCCACTTT. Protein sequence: CASRPLNSPLHF.

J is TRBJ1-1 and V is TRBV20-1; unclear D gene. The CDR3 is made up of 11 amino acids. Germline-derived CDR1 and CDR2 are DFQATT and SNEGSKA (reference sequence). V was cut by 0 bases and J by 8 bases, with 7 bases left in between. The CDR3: CSARDPGEAFF. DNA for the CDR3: TGCAGTGCTAGAGATCCGGGCGAAGCTTTCTTT.

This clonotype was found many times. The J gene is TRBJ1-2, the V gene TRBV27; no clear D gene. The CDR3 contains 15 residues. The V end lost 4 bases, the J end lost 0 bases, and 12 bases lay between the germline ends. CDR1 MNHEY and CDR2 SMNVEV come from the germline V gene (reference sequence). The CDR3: CASSSTWVSNYGYTF. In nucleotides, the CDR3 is TGTGCCAGCAGTTCGACTTGGGTCTCTAACTATGGCTACACCTTC.

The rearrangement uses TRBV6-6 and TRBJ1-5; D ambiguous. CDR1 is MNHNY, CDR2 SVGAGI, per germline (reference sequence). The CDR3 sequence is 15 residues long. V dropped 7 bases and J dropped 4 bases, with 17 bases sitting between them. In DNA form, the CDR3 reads TGTGCCAGCACCCCAGTCGGAGGATCGAATCAGCCCCAGCATTTT. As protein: CASTPVGGSNQPQHF.

CDR3: CASAWGARGPYNEQFF. Here the CDR3 DNA reads TGTGCTAGTGCCTGGGGAGCCAGGGGGCCCTACAATGAGCAGTTCTTC. This rearrangement joins TRBV12-5 to TRBJ2-1; 8 bases are shared with TRBD1. From germline, CDR1 is LGHNT and CDR2 FRNRAP. The CDR3 totals 16 residues. V was pared by 7 bases and J by 2 bases, with 10 bases of the junction left unmatched.

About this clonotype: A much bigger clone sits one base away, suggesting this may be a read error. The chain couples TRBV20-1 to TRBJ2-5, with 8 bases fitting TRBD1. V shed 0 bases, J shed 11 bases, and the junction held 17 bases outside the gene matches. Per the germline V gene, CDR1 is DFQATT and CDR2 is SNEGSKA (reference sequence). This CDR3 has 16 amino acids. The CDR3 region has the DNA TGCAGTGCTAGAGATGGCGCATTGGACAGGGCCAATGAGCAGTACTTC. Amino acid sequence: CSARDGALDRANEQYF.

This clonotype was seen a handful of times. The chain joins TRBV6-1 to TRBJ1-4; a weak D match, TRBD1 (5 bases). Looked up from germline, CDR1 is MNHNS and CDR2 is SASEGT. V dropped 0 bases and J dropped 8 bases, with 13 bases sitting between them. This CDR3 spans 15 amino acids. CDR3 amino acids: CASSEAGQGGEKLFF. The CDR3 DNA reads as TGTGCCAGCAGTGAAGCCGGGCAGGGCGGAGAAAAACTGTTTTTT.

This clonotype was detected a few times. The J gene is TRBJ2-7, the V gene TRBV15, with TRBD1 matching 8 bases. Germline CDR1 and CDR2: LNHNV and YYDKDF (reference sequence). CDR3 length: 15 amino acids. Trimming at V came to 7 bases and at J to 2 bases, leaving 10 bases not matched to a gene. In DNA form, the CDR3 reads TGTGCCACCAACAAAGACAGGGGCCTAACCTACGAGCAGTACTTC. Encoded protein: CATNKDRGLTYEQYF.

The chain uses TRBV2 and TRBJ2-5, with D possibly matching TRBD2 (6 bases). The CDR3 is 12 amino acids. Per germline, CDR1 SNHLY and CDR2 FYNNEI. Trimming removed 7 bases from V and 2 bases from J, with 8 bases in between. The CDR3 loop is CASMGGQETQYF. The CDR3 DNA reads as TGTGCCAGCATGGGGGGTCAAGAGACCCAGTACTTC.

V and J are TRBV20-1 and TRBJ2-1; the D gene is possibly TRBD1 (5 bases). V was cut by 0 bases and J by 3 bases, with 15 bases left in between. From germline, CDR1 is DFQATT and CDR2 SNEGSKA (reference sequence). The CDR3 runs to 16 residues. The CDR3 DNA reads TGCAGTGCTAGAGAAAGTGCGTCCAGGGTCTACAATGAGCAGTTCTTC. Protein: CSARESASRVYNEQFF.

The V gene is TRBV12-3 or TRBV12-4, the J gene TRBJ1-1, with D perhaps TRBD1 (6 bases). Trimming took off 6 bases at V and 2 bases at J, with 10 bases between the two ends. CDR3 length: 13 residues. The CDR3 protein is CASSHRDNTEAFF. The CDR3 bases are TGTGCCAGCAGCCACAGGGATAACACTGAAGCTTTCTTT.

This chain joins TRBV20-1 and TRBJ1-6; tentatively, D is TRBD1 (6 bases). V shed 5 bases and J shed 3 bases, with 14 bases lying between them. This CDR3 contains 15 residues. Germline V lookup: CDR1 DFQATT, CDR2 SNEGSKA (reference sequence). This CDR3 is CSAPQGTLYNSPLHF. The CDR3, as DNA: TGCAGTGCTCCTCAGGGGACCCTCTATAATTCACCCCTCCACTTT.

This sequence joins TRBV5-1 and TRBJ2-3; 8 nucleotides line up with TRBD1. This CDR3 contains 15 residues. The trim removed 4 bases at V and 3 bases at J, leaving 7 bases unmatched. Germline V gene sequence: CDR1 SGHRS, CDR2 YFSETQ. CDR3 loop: CASSITGGTTDTQYF. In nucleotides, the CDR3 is TGCGCCAGCAGCATCACAGGGGGTACGACAGATACGCAGTATTTT. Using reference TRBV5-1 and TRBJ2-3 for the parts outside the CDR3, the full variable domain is KAGVTQTPRYLIKTRGQQVTLSCSPISGHRSVSWYQQTPGQGLQFLFEYFSETQRNKGNFPGRFSGRQFSNSRSEMNVSTLELGDSALYLCASSITGGTTDTQYFGPGTRLTVL.

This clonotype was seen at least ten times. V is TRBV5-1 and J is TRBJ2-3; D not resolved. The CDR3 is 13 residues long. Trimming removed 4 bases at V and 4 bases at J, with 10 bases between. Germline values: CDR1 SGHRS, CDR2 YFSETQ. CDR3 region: CASSPQQADTQYF. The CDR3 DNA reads TGCGCCAGCAGCCCACAACAAGCAGATACGCAGTATTTT. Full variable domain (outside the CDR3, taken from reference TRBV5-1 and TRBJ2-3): KAGVTQTPRYLIKTRGQQVTLSCSPISGHRSVSWYQQTPGQGLQFLFEYFSETQRNKGNFPGRFSGRQFSNSRSEMNVSTLELGDSALYLCASSPQQADTQYFGPGTRLTVL.

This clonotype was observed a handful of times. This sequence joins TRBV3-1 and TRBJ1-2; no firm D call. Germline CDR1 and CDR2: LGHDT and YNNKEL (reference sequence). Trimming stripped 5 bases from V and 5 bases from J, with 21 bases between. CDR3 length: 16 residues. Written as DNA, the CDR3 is TGTGCCAGCAGCTCCCTCGGGCCCCAGGACCAGTATGGCTACACCTTC. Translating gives CASSSLGPQDQYGYTF.

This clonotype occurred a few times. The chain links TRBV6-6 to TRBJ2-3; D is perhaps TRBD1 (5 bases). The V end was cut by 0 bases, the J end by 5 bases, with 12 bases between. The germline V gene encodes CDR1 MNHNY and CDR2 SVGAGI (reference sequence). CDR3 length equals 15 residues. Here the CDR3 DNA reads TGTGCCAGCAGTTACTCTCAGGGAAGGGGAGATACGCAGTATTTT. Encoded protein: CASSYSQGRGDTQYF.

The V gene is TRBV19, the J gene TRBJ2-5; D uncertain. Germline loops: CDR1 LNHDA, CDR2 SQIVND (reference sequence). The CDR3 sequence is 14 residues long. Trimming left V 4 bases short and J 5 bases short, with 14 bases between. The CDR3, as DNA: TGTGCCAGTAGTACACGGACGGTTGGGGAGACCCAGTACTTC. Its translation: CASSTRTVGETQYF.

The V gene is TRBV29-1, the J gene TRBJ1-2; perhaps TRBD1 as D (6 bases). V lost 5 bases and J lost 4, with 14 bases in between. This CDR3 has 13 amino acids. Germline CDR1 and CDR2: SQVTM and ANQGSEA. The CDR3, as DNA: TGCAGCGTTCGGACAGCCCTAACCTATGGCTACACCTTC. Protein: CSVRTALTYGYTF.

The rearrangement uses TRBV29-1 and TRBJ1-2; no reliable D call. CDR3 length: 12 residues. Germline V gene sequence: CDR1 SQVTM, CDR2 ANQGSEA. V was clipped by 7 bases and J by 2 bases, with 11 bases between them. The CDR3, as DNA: TGCAGCGCTGGTTCTGGGAACTATGGCTACACCTTC. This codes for CSAGSGNYGYTF.

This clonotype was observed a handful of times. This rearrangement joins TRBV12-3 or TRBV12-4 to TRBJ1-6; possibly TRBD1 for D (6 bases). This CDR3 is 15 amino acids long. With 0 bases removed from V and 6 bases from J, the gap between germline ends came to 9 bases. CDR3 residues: CASSLALRGNSPLHF. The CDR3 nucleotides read TGTGCCAGCAGTTTAGCACTCAGGGGTAATTCACCCCTCCACTTT.

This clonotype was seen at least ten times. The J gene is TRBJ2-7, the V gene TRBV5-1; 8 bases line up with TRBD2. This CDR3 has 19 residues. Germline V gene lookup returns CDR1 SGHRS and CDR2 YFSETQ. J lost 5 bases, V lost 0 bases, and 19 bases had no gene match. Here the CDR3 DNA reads TGCGCCAGCAGCTTGGTCCCGACTAGCGCCTCCTCTCCTCGGGACGAGCAGTACTTC. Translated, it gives CASSLVPTSASSPRDEQYF.

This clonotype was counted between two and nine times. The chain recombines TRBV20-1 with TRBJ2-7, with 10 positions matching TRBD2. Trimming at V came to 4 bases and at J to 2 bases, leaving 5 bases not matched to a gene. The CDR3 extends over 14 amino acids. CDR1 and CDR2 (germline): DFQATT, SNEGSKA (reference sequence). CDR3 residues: CSATASGGPYEQYF. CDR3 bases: TGCAGTGCTACCGCTAGCGGGGGCCCCTACGAGCAGTACTTC.

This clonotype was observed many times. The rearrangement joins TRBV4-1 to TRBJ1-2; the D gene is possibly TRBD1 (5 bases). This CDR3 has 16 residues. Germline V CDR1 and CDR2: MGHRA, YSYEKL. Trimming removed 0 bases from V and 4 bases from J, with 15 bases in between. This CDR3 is CASSQDPSGTGYGYTF. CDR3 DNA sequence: TGCGCCAGCAGCCAAGATCCCTCCGGGACGGGCTATGGCTACACCTTC.